The clone carrying this T cell receptor (beta chain) was seen only once. Its antigen is unknown. The sample belongs to a study of memory CD4+ T cells and cytomegalovirus serostatus. Study-wide background: Healthy Belgian adult donors included under ten CMV-positive and some 25 CMV-negative people. Study results and caveats: Each of approximately 73 CMV-associated TCRbeta sequences occurred in one to five individuals.

From germline, CDR1 is MNHEY and CDR2 SVGAGI. The CDR3 has 14 amino acids. V lost 7 bases, J lost 4 bases, and 16 bases lay in between. The sort gate was single viable CD3+CD4+CD8-CD45RO+ cells for memory CD4+ T cells. Positive selection with CD4 microbeads enriched total CD4+ T cells. How the authors handled the data: After removing out-of-frame reads, 2 million to 2.5 million distinct TCRbeta sequences remained. Clones were read by immunoSEQ multiplex PCR, and TCRdb kept only the in-frame ones, dropping some. V and J calls and clone size are given by that table; D and trimming were obtained from the DNA. The sample records 50,000 to 55,000 clones, 78% being singletons.

This chain joins TRBV6-5 and TRBJ1-2; D remains ambiguous. The receptor's source is an adult in good health and CMV-seronegative. Sequences were obtained from memory CD4+ T cells from blood. The CDR3 DNA sequence: TGTGCCAGCACCCCCTGGGCCGACTCCTATGGCTACACCTTC. Amino acid sequence: CASTPWADSYGYTF.